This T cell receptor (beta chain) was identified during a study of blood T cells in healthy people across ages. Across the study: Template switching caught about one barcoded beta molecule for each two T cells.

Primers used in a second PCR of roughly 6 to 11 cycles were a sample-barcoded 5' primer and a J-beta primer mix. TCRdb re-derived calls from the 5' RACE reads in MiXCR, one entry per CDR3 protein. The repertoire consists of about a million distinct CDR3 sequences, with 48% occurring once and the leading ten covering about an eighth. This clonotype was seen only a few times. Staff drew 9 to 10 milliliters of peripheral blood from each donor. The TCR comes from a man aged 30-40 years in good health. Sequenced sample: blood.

The CDR3 reads CASAGQSNNEQFF. The CDR3 coding sequence is TGTGCCAGCGCGGGACAGTCAAACAATGAGCAGTTCTTC. The chain is built from TRBV6-6 and TRBJ2-1; perhaps TRBD1 as D (7 bases). CDR3 length equals 13 residues. Looked up from germline, CDR1 is MNHNY and CDR2 is SVGAGI (reference sequence). The V end lost 8 bases, the J end lost 5 bases, and 13 bases lay between the germline ends.